The sequence of this TCR beta chain was determined in a study of T cells in Graves' hyperthyroidism and ophthalmopathy. This clonotype was counted only a few times. TCR beta CDR3 sequences were amplified from RNA transcripts. HTBI primers were the set used in a first-round RT-PCR of the TCR CDR3. One entry per CDR3 protein results from TCRdb running MiXCR on the multiplex PCR reads. In the table there are 250,000 to 350,000 distinct CDR3 sequences, around 17% of which are singletons. After removal of 8 bases from V and 2 bases from J, the junction contained 10 bases not matched to a gene. The CDR3 loop spans 15 amino acids. Germline V lookup: CDR1 GTSNPN, CDR2 SVGIG (reference sequence).

This chain uses TRBV30 with TRBJ1-2; 11 nucleotides align to TRBD1. Material for sequencing was blood. This receptor was obtained from a man aged 25 to 40 with Graves' hyperthyroidism. This CDR3 reads CASSGTGGSNYGYTF. CDR3 sequence (DNA): TGTGCCAGTTCCGGGACAGGGGGATCGAACTATGGCTACACCTTC.